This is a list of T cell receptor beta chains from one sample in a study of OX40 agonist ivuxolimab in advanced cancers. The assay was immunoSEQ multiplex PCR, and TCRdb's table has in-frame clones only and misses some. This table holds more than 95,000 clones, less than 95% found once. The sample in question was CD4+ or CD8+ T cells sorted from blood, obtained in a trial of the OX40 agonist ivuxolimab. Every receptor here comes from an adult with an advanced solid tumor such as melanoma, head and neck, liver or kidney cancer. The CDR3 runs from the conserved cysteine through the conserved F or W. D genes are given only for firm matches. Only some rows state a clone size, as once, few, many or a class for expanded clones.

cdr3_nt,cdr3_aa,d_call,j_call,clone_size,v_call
TGTGCCAGCAGTTATAGTTGGAACACTGAAGCTTTCTTT,CASSYSWNTEAFF,.,TRBJ1-1,.,TRBV6-5
TGTGCCAGCAGTGAAGCGCTTCTGGCAGTTGAGTTCTTC,CASSEALLAVEFF,.,TRBJ2-1,.,TRBV2
TGTGCCAGCGAGCACAGGGCCTACGAGCAGTACTTC,CASEHRAYEQYF,.,TRBJ2-7,.,TRBV6-1
TGCGCCAGCAGCTTGAAGGACCGGAACACTGAAGCTTTCTTT,CASSLKDRNTEAFF,.,TRBJ1-1,.,TRBV5-1
TGTGCCAGCACCCAAACCTCGGGGCAGGGGGTTGCTTTCTTT,CASTQTSGQGVAFF,TRBD1,TRBJ1-1,once,TRBV7-2
TGTGCCAGCAACTCCCAGGGTAACACTGAAGCTTTCTTT,CASNSQGNTEAFF,.,TRBJ1-1,.,TRBV27
TGTGCCAGCAGCTCAGTGGGGCCGGTCCGAGAGACCCAGTACTTC,CASSSVGPVRETQYF,.,TRBJ2-5,once,TRBV7-9
TGTGCCAGCTCACCCGGCAGGCAGGGAAACACTGAAGCTTTCTTT,CASSPGRQGNTEAFF,.,TRBJ1-1,.,TRBV18
TGTGCCAGCAGCCCCCGACCCCCGTCCCCTGGAAACACCATATATTTT,CASSPRPPSPGNTIYF,.,TRBJ1-3,.,TRBV5-4
TGTGCCTGGAGCAAAAGGGCCGATAACACAGATACGCAGTATTTT,CAWSKRADNTDTQYF,.,TRBJ2-3,once,TRBV30
TGTGCCAGCAGCATATCACAGGGAATAAATGGCTACACCTTC,CASSISQGINGYTF,.,TRBJ1-2,.,TRBV7-9
TGTGCCAGCAGTATTCCGGGACAGATTGAAGCTTTCTTT,CASSIPGQIEAFF,TRBD1,TRBJ1-1,.,TRBV27
TGCGCCAGCAGCCCGCTAGCGGGAGTTGCGGATACGCAGTATTTT,CASSPLAGVADTQYF,TRBD2,TRBJ2-3,.,TRBV5-1
TGTGCCAGCAGCCTGGGACAGGCTAATGAAAAACTGTTTTTT,CASSLGQANEKLFF,TRBD1,TRBJ1-4,.,TRBV11-2
TGTGCCAGCACTCGGGACAGTTTTTTTATCGAGCAGTACTTC,CASTRDSFFIEQYF,TRBD1,TRBJ2-7,.,TRBV28
TGTGCCTGGAGCCTGGGTTACATTCAGTACTTC,CAWSLGYIQYF,.,TRBJ2-4,.,TRBV30
TGTGCCAGCAGCCCCAAGATCCGGGACATCTCCTACGAGCAGTACTTC,CASSPKIRDISYEQYF,.,TRBJ2-7,.,TRBV2
TGCGCCAGCAGCCAAGTAGCGGGAGCGAACACCGGGGAGCTGTTTTTT,CASSQVAGANTGELFF,TRBD2,TRBJ2-2,.,TRBV4-3
TGTGCCAGCAGCCAACGCCGGGCCATCTCTGGAAACACCATATATTTT,CASSQRRAISGNTIYF,.,TRBJ1-3,.,TRBV16
TGCGCCAGCAGCTTGTCTGGGGACGGATCCTCCACTGAAGCTTTCTTT,CASSLSGDGSSTEAFF,.,TRBJ1-1,.,TRBV5-1
TGTGCCAGCAGTTACTCGGAGTCGAACACTGAAGCTTTCTTT,CASSYSESNTEAFF,.,TRBJ1-1,.,TRBV6-5
TGTGCCAGCAGCTTGAATAGCAATCAGCCCCAGCATTTT,CASSLNSNQPQHF,.,TRBJ1-5,.,TRBV7-2
TGTGCCAGCAGTTTAATACTGAGGTTCACAGATACGCAGTATTTT,CASSLILRFTDTQYF,.,TRBJ2-3,.,TRBV28
TGTGCCAGCAGTCTAGGGACCCTCCGAGACACACTGCGGGGCTACACCTTC,CASSLGTLRDTLRGYTF,.,TRBJ1-2,.,TRBV28
TGTGCCAGCAGGGATGAATTAGAGCAGTTCTTC,CASRDELEQFF,.,TRBJ2-1,.,TRBV6-5
TGTGCCAGTAGTATAATAAGGACAGGGGGATTCTATAGCAATCAGCCCCAGCATTTT,CASSIIRTGGFYSNQPQHF,TRBD1,TRBJ1-5,few,TRBV19
TGTGCCAGCAGCTTAAGCGGGGGACCAGATACGCAGTATTTT,CASSLSGGPDTQYF,TRBD2,TRBJ2-3,.,TRBV5-4
TGTGCCAGCAGTGAATTCCAGGGGGCGAATGAGCAGTTCTTC,CASSEFQGANEQFF,TRBD1,TRBJ2-1,.,TRBV2
TGTGCCAGCAGTGCCCCAGGGAGCACAGATACGCAGTATTTT,CASSAPGSTDTQYF,.,TRBJ2-3,.,TRBV25-1
TGTGCCAGCAGCCTAACCGGGACAGCTTCATACGAGCAGTACTTC,CASSLTGTASYEQYF,TRBD1,TRBJ2-7,.,TRBV7-3
TGTGCCAGCAGCGCCCCTCAGACAGGGGCCACGAATCCCGGGGAGCTGTTTTTT,CASSAPQTGATNPGELFF,TRBD1,TRBJ2-2,once,TRBV9
TGTGCCAGCAGCCCTCTTAACCTGAACACTGAAGCTTTCTTT,CASSPLNLNTEAFF,.,TRBJ1-1,.,TRBV11-1
TGTGCCAGCAGCGTAGGTCGGACTGGCAACTATGGCTACACCTTC,CASSVGRTGNYGYTF,.,TRBJ1-2,.,TRBV9
TGTGCCTGGGCTAACTACAGGGTTGCCGACTATGGCTACACCTTC,CAWANYRVADYGYTF,.,TRBJ1-2,.,TRBV30
TGTGCCAGCGCTACAGGGTCTGATAGGAACTATGGCTACACCTTC,CASATGSDRNYGYTF,.,TRBJ1-2,.,TRBV28
TGTGCCAGCAGCGATAGCGGGGCTGAGCAGTTCTTC,CASSDSGAEQFF,TRBD2,TRBJ2-1,.,TRBV11-3
TGTGCCAGCTCACCGAGGACAGGGTCCTACGAGCAGTACTTC,CASSPRTGSYEQYF,TRBD1,TRBJ2-7,few,TRBV18
TGTGCCAGCAGCTCGACAGGGCCTGCCCCAATTGAGCAGTTCTTC,CASSSTGPAPIEQFF,TRBD1,TRBJ2-1,.,TRBV7-3
TGCAGCGTTGGAAGGGGAACCCAAGAGACCCAGTACTTC,CSVGRGTQETQYF,.,TRBJ2-5,.,TRBV29-1
TGCGCCAGCAGCTCCCAGCGGATGAGCTCCTACGAGCAGTACTTC,CASSSQRMSSYEQYF,.,TRBJ2-7,.,TRBV5-1
TGTGCCAGCAGCGTAGTGCCAGGAGAAGCTTTCTTT,CASSVVPGEAFF,.,TRBJ1-1,.,TRBV9
TGTGCCAGCAGCGCCCGACAGCAACACACAGATACGCAGTATTTT,CASSARQQHTDTQYF,.,TRBJ2-3,once,TRBV9
TGTGCCATCAGGGGGACTTTAACGGGGACCGGGGAGCTGTTTTTT,CAIRGTLTGTGELFF,.,TRBJ2-2,.,TRBV10-3
TGTGCCAATAGTATAGGGAGGGAGCAGTACTTC,CANSIGREQYF,TRBD2,TRBJ2-5,.,TRBV19